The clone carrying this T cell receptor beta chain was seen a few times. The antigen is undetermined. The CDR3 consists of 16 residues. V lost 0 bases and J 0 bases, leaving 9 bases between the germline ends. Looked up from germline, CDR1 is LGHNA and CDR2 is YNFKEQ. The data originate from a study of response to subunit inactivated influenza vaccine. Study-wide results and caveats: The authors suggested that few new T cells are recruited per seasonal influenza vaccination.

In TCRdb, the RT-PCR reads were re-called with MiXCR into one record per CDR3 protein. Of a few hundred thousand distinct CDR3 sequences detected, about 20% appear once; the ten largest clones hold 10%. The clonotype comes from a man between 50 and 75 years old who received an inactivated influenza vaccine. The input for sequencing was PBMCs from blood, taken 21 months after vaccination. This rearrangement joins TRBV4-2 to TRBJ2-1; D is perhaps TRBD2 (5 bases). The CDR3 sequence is CASSQEKRNSYNEQFF. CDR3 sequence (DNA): TGTGCCAGCAGCCAAGAAAAGCGGAACTCCTACAATGAGCAGTTCTTC.